These 32 T cell receptor beta chains share one sample of origin, sequenced in a study of blood T cell repertoires in COVID-19. TCRdb's copy holds only in-frame clones and misses some; the assay was immunoSEQ multiplex PCR. There are under 350,000 clones in the sample; roughly 90% occur only once, and 4.6% lies in the top ten. The specimen was peripheral blood. Source of these receptors: a man aged 40-55 years with acute or convalescent COVID-19.

J is TRBJ2-7 and V is TRBV7-2, with D possibly TRBD1 on 5 matching bases. CDR1 is SGHTA and CDR2 is FQGNSA in the germline V gene. The germline V and J ends were trimmed by 0 bases and 2 bases, with 8 bases remaining between them. This CDR3 spans 14 amino acids. CDR3 DNA sequence: TGTGCCAGCAGCTTAGCGGGCAGGGCCTACGAGCAGTACTTC. Amino acids: CASSLAGRAYEQYF.

The chain links TRBV12-3 or TRBV12-4 to TRBJ2-7; D unresolved. The V and J ends lost 6 bases and 3 bases respectively, with 12 bases between them. The CDR3 extends over 13 amino acids. DNA of the CDR3: TGTGCCAGCAGCCCTTACGTAGTCTACGAGCAGTACTTC. This encodes CASSPYVVYEQYF.

This rearrangement joins TRBV29-1 to TRBJ2-5, with 8 bases identical to TRBD2. V lost 7 bases, J lost 7 bases, and 8 bases stayed unmatched. Germline values: CDR1 SQVTM, CDR2 ANQGSEA. The CDR3 loop spans 12 amino acids. The CDR3 sequence is CSASGGEGTQYF. The CDR3 DNA reads as TGCAGCGCTTCGGGAGGGGAGGGGACCCAGTACTTC.

The genes are TRBV5-1 and TRBJ2-2; D possibly corresponds to TRBD2 (5 bases). CDR1 is SGHRS and CDR2 is YFSETQ in the germline V gene. V was pared by 8 bases and J by 0 bases, with 20 bases between. There are 17 residues in the CDR3. The CDR3 region has the DNA TGCGCCAGTAGGTTATTCGGCGGAGCGGCGAACACCGGGGAGCTGTTTTTT. This codes for CASRLFGGAANTGELFF. The complete variable domain, with remaining parts taken from reference TRBV5-1 and TRBJ2-2, reads KAGVTQTPRYLIKTRGQQVTLSCSPISGHRSVSWYQQTPGQGLQFLFEYFSETQRNKGNFPGRFSGRQFSNSRSEMNVSTLELGDSALYLCASRLFGGAANTGELFFGEGSRLTVL.

The V gene is TRBV27, the J gene TRBJ1-5, with 8 nucleotides matching TRBD1. The CDR3 runs to 20 residues. With V trimmed by 10 bases and J by 0 bases, 23 bases remained unmatched. Germline CDR1 is MNHEY and CDR2 is SMNVEV (reference sequence). The CDR3 DNA follows: TGTGCCAAACCGCTCCTCCTCCAGGGGGCGCCGAGAAATAGCAATCAGCCCCAGCATTTT. Residues: CAKPLLLQGAPRNSNQPQHF.

The gene calls are TRBV27 and TRBJ1-1, with 7 bases lining up with TRBD1. Germline V lookup: CDR1 MNHEY, CDR2 SMNVEV (reference sequence). Germline trimming cut 4 bases from V and 3 bases from J; bases unmatched to any gene: 14. This CDR3 has 17 residues. The CDR3 region has the DNA TGTGCCAGCAGTTCTGAGGGGGCGCAGAGTTTGGACACTGAAGCTTTCTTT. This translates into CASSSEGAQSLDTEAFF.

The V gene is TRBV10-3, the J gene TRBJ2-3, with TRBD1 as a possible D gene (6 bases). CDR3 length equals 15 residues. Per the germline V gene, CDR1 is ENHRY and CDR2 is SYGVKD. V was trimmed by 0 bases and J by 2 bases, leaving 9 bases between them. CDR3 in amino acids: CAISESDRPTDTQYF. The CDR3 nucleotides read TGTGCCATCAGTGAGTCGGACAGACCCACAGATACGCAGTATTTT.

This rearrangement joins TRBV6-1 to TRBJ1-1; D call uncertain. This CDR3 has 13 residues. V shed 2 bases and J shed 6 bases, with 10 bases lying between them. Germline V CDR1 and CDR2: MNHNS, SASEGT. CDR3 sequence (DNA): TGTGCCAGCAGTGAATTCAGGAAGGCTGAAGCTTTCTTT. It yields the protein CASSEFRKAEAFF.

The chain links TRBV19 to TRBJ2-3; TRBD1 matches 12 bases. The CDR3 extends over 17 amino acids. CDR1 and CDR2 (germline): LNHDA, SQIVND (reference sequence). V lost 3 bases, J lost 5 bases, and 9 bases stayed unmatched. CDR3 loop: CASSIKGQGAKGDTQYF. DNA of the CDR3: TGTGCCAGTAGTATCAAGGGACAGGGGGCGAAGGGAGATACGCAGTATTTT.

This rearrangement joins TRBV9 to TRBJ1-2, with D possibly being TRBD1 (5 bases). The V gene's germline CDR1 is SGDLS and CDR2 YYNGEE. Trimming took 0 bases from V and 8 from J, leaving 14 bases between them. This CDR3 has 14 residues. Here the CDR3 DNA reads TGTGCCAGCAGCGTAGAAGGGGTCGGACGCGGCTACACCTTC. The encoded protein is CASSVEGVGRGYTF.

The chain recombines TRBV11-2 with TRBJ2-3; D not resolved. The CDR3 runs to 13 residues. Trimming took off 5 bases at V and 2 bases at J, with 8 bases between the two ends. The germline V gene has CDR1 SGHAT and CDR2 FQNNGV. The CDR3: CASSLSVTDTQYF. The CDR3 DNA follows: TGTGCCAGCAGCCTCTCAGTCACAGATACGCAGTATTTT. Drawing the rest from reference TRBV11-2 and TRBJ2-3, the complete variable domain is EAGVAQSPRYKIIEKRQSVAFWCNPISGHATLYWYQQILGQGPKLLIQFQNNGVVDDSQLPKDRFSAERLKGVDSTLKIQPAKLEDSAVYLCASSLSVTDTQYFGPGTRLTVL.

The chain links TRBV7-8 to TRBJ2-2; TRBD1 is a possible D gene (6 bases). Trimming removed 5 bases at V and 6 bases at J, with 16 bases between. The CDR3 extends over 15 amino acids. Germline V gene lookup returns CDR1 SGHVS and CDR2 FQNEAQ. The CDR3 nucleotides read TGTGCCAGCAGCGGCAACAGGGTTGAAGCCGGGGAGCTGTTTTTT. Protein product: CASSGNRVEAGELFF.

The rearrangement joins TRBV18 to TRBJ2-3, with D hard to call. V was clipped by 8 bases and J by 6 bases, with 15 bases between them. Germline loops: CDR1 KGHSH, CDR2 LQKENI. There are 13 residues in the CDR3. As DNA, the CDR3 is TGTGCCAGCCAAGAGCTTTCAGCGGATACGCAGTATTTT. This sequence encodes CASQELSADTQYF.

V is TRBV13 and J is TRBJ1-5; D is undetermined. Germline lookup yields CDR1 PRHDT and CDR2 FYEKMQ (reference sequence). The ends were cut back, 0 bases at V and 5 bases at J, with 5 bases in the middle. The length of the CDR3 is 13 residues. The CDR3 coding sequence is TGTGCCAGCAGCTTAGGCCTATATCAGCCCCAGCATTTT. Translating gives CASSLGLYQPQHF.

This clone was detected once. The V gene is TRBV6-4, the J gene TRBJ2-1; 8 nucleotides match TRBD2. Germline CDR1 is MRHNA and CDR2 is SNTAGT. Trimming at V came to 3 bases and at J to 4 bases, leaving 8 bases not matched to a gene. The CDR3 contains 16 residues. This chain's CDR3 is CASSDLSGGYYNEQFF. For the CDR3, the DNA is TGTGCCAGCAGTGATCTCAGCGGGGGCTATTACAATGAGCAGTTCTTC.

CDR3 in amino acids: CASSPPAGGRNTEAFF. The CDR3 DNA reads TGTGCCAGCAGCCCCCCGGCTGGGGGCCGGAACACTGAAGCTTTCTTT. The chain uses TRBV11-2 and TRBJ1-1; D is perhaps TRBD1 (6 bases). V was cut by 5 bases and J by 1 base, with 17 bases left in between. This CDR3 has 16 residues. Germline-derived CDR1 and CDR2 are SGHAT and FQNNGV.

The chain links TRBV6-2 or TRBV6-3 to TRBJ1-6, with 7 nucleotides matching TRBD1. Per the germline V gene, CDR1 is MNHEY and CDR2 is SVGEGT. The J segment lost 6 bases and the V segment lost 4 bases, leaving 9 bases of the junction unmatched. The CDR3 sequence is 16 residues long. The CDR3 region is CASSFEGAVFNSPLHF. The DNA for the CDR3 is TGTGCCAGCAGTTTCGAGGGGGCCGTTTTTAATTCACCCCTCCACTTT.

This chain links TRBV6-6 with TRBJ1-2, with 7 positions matching TRBD1. CDR1 MNHNY and CDR2 SVGAGI come from the germline V gene (reference sequence). CDR3 length: 14 residues. The trim removed 4 bases at V and 8 bases at J, leaving 10 bases unmatched. DNA for the CDR3: TGTGCCAGCAGTTGGGACAGCGCCCTTGGGGGCTACACCTTC. This translates into CASSWDSALGGYTF.

The chain has TRBV7-9 and TRBJ1-4; weak D call: TRBD1 (6 bases). This CDR3 region has 15 residues. V lost 5 bases, J lost 7 bases, and 17 bases lay in between. The germline V gene has CDR1 SEHNR and CDR2 FQNEAQ (reference sequence). The CDR3: CASSPPGELGEKLFF. The CDR3 coding sequence is TGTGCCAGCAGCCCCCCAGGGGAGTTGGGTGAAAAACTGTTTTTT.

The V call is TRBV5-1, the J call TRBJ2-7; D is unclear. V lost 0 bases, J lost 1 base, and 5 bases lay in between. CDR3 length: 13 amino acids. Per the germline V gene, CDR1 is SGHRS and CDR2 is YFSETQ. CDR3 nucleotide sequence: TGCGCCAGCAGCTTGGCATTGTCCTACGAGCAGTACTTC. Translating it yields CASSLALSYEQYF.

The rearrangement links TRBV4-1 to TRBJ2-1; TRBD2 matches at 8 bases. The trim removed 1 base at V and 7 bases at J, leaving 9 bases unmatched. In germline, CDR1 is MGHRA, CDR2 YSYEKL. This CDR3 has 16 amino acids. As DNA, the CDR3 is TGCGCCAGCAGCCAAGGTATCGGGGGGGCCGGTAATGAGCAGTTCTTC. Protein product: CASSQGIGGAGNEQFF.

The V call is TRBV7-2, the J call TRBJ2-3; TRBD1 agrees at 7 bases. Trimming at V came to 4 bases and at J to 1 base, leaving 2 bases not matched to a gene. The CDR3 contains 14 residues. Germline CDR1 reads SGHTA; CDR2 reads FQGNSA. CDR3 in DNA: TGTGCCAGCAGCTCCCAGGGGGGCACAGATACGCAGTATTTT. Amino acid sequence: CASSSQGGTDTQYF.

The chain carries TRBV5-1 and TRBJ2-1, with D possibly matching TRBD2 (6 bases). The CDR3 has 16 amino acids. Trimming cost V 1 base and J 3 bases, with 14 bases left between them. From germline, CDR1 is SGHRS and CDR2 YFSETQ. The chain's CDR3 is CASSLFSSGDYNEQFF. The CDR3 nucleotides read TGCGCCAGCAGCTTGTTTTCCTCGGGGGACTACAATGAGCAGTTCTTC.

V is TRBV12-3 or TRBV12-4 and J is TRBJ1-5; D gene ambiguous. This CDR3 contains 13 residues. Between the trimmed V and J ends, which lost 3 bases and 5 bases, there was a span of 8 bases. The CDR3 region has the DNA TGTGCCAGCAGTTTCACAAGCGATCAGCCCCAGCATTTT. Protein: CASSFTSDQPQHF.

This CDR3 is CASSPQQGYEQYF. The CDR3, as DNA: TGTGCCAGCTCACCACAACAGGGCTACGAGCAGTACTTC. This chain links TRBV18 with TRBJ2-7; D perhaps matches TRBD1 (6 bases). V gave up 1 base and J gave up 3 bases, with 7 bases separating them. Per germline, CDR1 KGHSH and CDR2 LQKENI. The CDR3 runs to 13 residues.

The J gene is TRBJ1-2, the V gene TRBV11-1; 9 nucleotides agree with TRBD1. Per germline, CDR1 SGHAT and CDR2 FQDESV (reference sequence). The CDR3 consists of 14 residues. The V segment lost 5 bases and the J segment 8 bases; nucleotides outside the gene matches: 9. CDR3 in DNA: TGTGCCAGCAGCCCCGACAGGGGGGTGAGCGGCTACACCTTC. Its translation is CASSPDRGVSGYTF.

This clone has only one observation. The chain recombines TRBV19 with TRBJ1-6, with TRBD1 matching 7 bases. The junction had 15 bases not matched to a gene; V was cut back by 3 bases and J by 7 bases. The CDR3 has 18 amino acids. Germline-derived CDR1 and CDR2 are LNHDA and SQIVND (reference sequence). In DNA form, the CDR3 reads TGTGCCAGTAGTATCGAAGGACGACAGGGAGGCTGGAATTCACCCCTCCACTTT. Its translation is CASSIEGRQGGWNSPLHF.

Here the CDR3 DNA reads TGTGCCAGCAGCTTAGGGGGGCCTAACTCCTACAATGAGCAGTTCTTC. Protein: CASSLGGPNSYNEQFF. The chain uses TRBV11-3 and TRBJ2-1, with D possibly TRBD1 on 6 matching bases. The V and J ends lost 1 base and 0 bases respectively, with 10 bases between them. Per germline, CDR1 SGHNT and CDR2 YENEEA. The CDR3 consists of 16 residues.

This rearrangement joins TRBV14 to TRBJ1-1; D is unresolved. The CDR3 is 13 amino acids. CDR1 is SGHDN, CDR2 FVKESK, per germline. V was trimmed by 4 bases and J by 3 bases, leaving 9 bases between them. The CDR3 sequence: CASSPFFDTEAFF. CDR3 coding DNA: TGTGCCAGCAGCCCCTTTTTTGACACTGAAGCTTTCTTT.

The chain has TRBV5-1 and TRBJ2-7; 7 bases map to TRBD1. Trimming at V came to 1 base and at J to 2 bases, leaving 3 bases not matched to a gene. Germline V CDR1 and CDR2: SGHRS, YFSETQ. The CDR3 runs 14 residues. CDR3 DNA: TGCGCCAGCAGCTTGAGGGGGCCCCCCTACGAGCAGTACTTC. Translation gives CASSLRGPPYEQYF.

The chain recombines TRBV5-4 with TRBJ2-7; 10 bases are shared with TRBD1. CDR1 SGHNT and CDR2 YYREEE come from the germline V gene (reference sequence). The CDR3 totals 15 residues. Trimming removed 3 bases from V and 5 bases from J; junction bases left unmatched: 8. The CDR3 coding sequence is TGTGCCAGCAGCTCCGGACAGGGGGGCCCCCACGAGCAGTACTTC. Amino acids: CASSSGQGGPHEQYF.

The rearrangement joins TRBV7-3 to TRBJ1-1; 8 nucleotides align to TRBD1. Trimming removed 4 bases from V and 4 bases from J; junction bases left unmatched: 5. Germline V lookup: CDR1 SGHTA, CDR2 FQGTGA. This CDR3 region has 14 residues. For the CDR3, the DNA is TGTGCCAGCAGCTCCACCGACAGGGGCACTGAAGCTTTCTTT. Amino acid sequence: CASSSTDRGTEAFF. Together with reference TRBV7-3 and TRBJ1-1, the CDR3 gives the full variable domain: GAGVSQTPSNKVTEKGKYVELRCDPISGHTALYWYRQSLGQGPEFLIYFQGTGAADDSGLPNDRFFAVRPEGSVSTLKIQRTERGDSAVYLCASSSTDRGTEAFFGQGTRLTVV.